This is a list of T cell receptor beta chains from one sample in a study of CD8 T cells in Susac syndrome. A single record per CDR3 protein comes from TCRdb applying MiXCR to the immunoSEQ multiplex PCR reads. Seen here are fewer than 200,000 distinct CDR3 sequences, approximately 95% observed once, and the top ten hold 0.1%. Sequencing used CD4+ T cells from PBMCs. These receptors came from a human donor in good health. Each CDR3 is given without its conserved first and last residue. Each record gives: D gene, J gene, V gene, CDR3 protein. D genes are given only for firm matches.

-,TRBJ2-3,TRBV20-1,SASGTDTQY
-,TRBJ2-1,TRBV27,ASSSLGGVLFGTEQF
TRBD2,TRBJ2-5,TRBV5-1,ASTYTMTSGLIQETQY
-,TRBJ1-2,TRBV3-1,ASSQIGTVYGYT
TRBD1,TRBJ2-2,TRBV30,ASSRDRAGELF
TRBD1,TRBJ2-6,TRBV25-1,ASSTDRFQSGANVLT
-,TRBJ2-7,TRBV20-1,SANLGRATYEQY
TRBD2,TRBJ2-1,TRBV14,ASSPRTSGIHEQF
TRBD1,TRBJ2-1,TRBV29-1,SAQGQGNEQF
-,TRBJ2-5,TRBV27,ASSPRWGQETQY
TRBD2,TRBJ2-3,TRBV20-1,SARDPAGSTDTQY
-,TRBJ2-1,TRBV5-1,ASSDVPSSYNEQF
-,TRBJ2-4,TRBV28,ASSLPAGRKNIQY
-,TRBJ2-5,TRBV3-1,ASSQDPWVGQETQY
TRBD2,TRBJ2-5,TRBV20-1,SPAGDQETQY
-,TRBJ1-5,TRBV28,ASSSIYQNQPQH
TRBD1,TRBJ1-1,TRBV20-1,SARPGQGNTEAF